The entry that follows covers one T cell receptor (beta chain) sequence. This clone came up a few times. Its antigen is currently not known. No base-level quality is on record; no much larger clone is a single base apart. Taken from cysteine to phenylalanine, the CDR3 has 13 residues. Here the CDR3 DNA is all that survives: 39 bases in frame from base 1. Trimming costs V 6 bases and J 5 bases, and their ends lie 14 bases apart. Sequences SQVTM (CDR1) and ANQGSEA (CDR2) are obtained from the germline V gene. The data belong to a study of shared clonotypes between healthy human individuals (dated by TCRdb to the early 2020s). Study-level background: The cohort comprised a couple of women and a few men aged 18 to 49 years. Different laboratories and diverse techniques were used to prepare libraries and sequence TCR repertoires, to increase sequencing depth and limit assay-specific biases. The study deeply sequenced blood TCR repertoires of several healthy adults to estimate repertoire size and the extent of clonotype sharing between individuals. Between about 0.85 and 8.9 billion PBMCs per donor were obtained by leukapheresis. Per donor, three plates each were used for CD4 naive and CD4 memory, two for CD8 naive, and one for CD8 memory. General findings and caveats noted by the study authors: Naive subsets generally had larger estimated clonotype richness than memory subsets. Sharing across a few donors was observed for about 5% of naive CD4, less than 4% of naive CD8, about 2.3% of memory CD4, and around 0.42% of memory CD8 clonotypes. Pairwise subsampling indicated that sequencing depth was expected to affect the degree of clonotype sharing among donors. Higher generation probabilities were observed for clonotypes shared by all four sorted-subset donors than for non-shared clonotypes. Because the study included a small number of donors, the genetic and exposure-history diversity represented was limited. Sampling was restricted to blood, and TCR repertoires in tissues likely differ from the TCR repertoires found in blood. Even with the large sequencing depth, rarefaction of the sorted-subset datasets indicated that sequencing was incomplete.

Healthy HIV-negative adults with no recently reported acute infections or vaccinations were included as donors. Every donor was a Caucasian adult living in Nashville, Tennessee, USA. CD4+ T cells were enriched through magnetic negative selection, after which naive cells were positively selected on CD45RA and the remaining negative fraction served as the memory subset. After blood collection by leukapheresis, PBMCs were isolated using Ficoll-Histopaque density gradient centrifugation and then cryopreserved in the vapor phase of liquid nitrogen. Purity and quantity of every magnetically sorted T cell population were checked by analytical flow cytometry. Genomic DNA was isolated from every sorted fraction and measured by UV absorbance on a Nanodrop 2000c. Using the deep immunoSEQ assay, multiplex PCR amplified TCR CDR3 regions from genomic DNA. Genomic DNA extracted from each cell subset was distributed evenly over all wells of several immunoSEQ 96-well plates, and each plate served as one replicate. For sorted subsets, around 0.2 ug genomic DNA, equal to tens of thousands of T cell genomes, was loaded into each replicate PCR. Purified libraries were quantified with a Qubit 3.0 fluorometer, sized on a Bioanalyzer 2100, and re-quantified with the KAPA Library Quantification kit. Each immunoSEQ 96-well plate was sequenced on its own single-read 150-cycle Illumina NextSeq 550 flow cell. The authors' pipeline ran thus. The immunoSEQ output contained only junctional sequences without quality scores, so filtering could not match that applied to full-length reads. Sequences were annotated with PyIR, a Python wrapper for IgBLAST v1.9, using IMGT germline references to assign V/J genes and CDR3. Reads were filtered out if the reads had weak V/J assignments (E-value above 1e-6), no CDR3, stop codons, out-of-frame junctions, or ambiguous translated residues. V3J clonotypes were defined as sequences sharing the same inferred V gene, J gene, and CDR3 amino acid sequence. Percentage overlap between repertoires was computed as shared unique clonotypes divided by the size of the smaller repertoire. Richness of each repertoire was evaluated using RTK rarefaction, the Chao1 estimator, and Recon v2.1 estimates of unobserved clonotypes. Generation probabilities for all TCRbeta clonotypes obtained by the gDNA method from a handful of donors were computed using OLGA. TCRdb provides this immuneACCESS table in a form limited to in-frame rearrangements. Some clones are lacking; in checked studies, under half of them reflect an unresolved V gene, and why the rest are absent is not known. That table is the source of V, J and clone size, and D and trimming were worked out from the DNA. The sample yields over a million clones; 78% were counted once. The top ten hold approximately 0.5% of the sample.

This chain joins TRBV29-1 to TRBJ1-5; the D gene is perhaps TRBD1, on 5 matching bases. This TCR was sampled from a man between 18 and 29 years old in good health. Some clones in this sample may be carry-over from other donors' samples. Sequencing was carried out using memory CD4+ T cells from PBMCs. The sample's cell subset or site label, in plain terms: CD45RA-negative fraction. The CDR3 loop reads CSVGTRVDQPQHF. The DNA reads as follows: TGCAGCGTGGGGACCCGGGTCGATCAGCCCCAGCATTTT.